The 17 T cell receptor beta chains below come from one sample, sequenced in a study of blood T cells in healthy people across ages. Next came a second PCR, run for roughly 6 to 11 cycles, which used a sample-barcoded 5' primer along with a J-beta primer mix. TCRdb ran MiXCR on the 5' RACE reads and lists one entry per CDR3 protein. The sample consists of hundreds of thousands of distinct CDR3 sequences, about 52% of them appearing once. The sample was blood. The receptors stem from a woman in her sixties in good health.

CDR3 bases: TGTGCCAGCAGTAAGACTAGCGGGACTGGTGGTTACTACAATGAGCAGTACTTC. It is translated as CASSKTSGTGGYYNEQYF. The chain employs TRBV2 and TRBJ2-5, with 11 bases aligning to TRBD2. V gave up 5 bases and J gave up 11 bases; unmatched junction bases: 22. Germline V gene data show CDR1 as SNHLY and CDR2 as FYNNEI. The CDR3 has 18 amino acids.

DNA of the CDR3: TGTGCCAGCAGTTTACAACGGGAGGGGACCTTTCAGTTCTTC. Translation gives CASSLQREGTFQFF. The chain recombines TRBV28 with TRBJ2-1, with TRBD2 matching over 8 bases. The germline V gene encodes CDR1 MDHEN and CDR2 SYDVKM. The CDR3 spans 14 residues. With 2 bases clipped from V and 13 bases from J, the junction kept 10 bases outside the gene matches.

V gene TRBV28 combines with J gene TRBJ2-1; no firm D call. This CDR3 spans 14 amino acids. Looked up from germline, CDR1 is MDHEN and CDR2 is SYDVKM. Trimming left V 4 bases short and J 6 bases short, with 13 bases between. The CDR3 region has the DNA TGTGCCAGCAGTTCGACCGTTACATTCAATGAGCAGTTCTTC. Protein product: CASSSTVTFNEQFF.

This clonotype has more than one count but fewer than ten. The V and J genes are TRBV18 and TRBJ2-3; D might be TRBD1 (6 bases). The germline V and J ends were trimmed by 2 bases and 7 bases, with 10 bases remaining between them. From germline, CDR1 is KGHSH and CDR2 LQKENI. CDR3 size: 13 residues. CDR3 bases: TGTGCCAGCTCACCAAGTGGGGACAATACGCAGTATTTT. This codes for CASSPSGDNTQYF.

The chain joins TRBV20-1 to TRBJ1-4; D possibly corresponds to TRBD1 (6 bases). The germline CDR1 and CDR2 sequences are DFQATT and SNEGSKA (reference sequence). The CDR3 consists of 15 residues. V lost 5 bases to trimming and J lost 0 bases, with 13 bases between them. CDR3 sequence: CSASRAGATNEKLFF. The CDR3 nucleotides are TGCAGTGCTTCTCGCGCAGGGGCAACTAATGAAAAACTGTTTTTT.

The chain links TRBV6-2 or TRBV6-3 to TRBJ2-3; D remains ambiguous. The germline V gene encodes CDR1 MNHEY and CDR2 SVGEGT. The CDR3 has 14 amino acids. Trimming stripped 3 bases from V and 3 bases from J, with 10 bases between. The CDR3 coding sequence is TGTGCCAGCAGTTATACAACCCGAACAGATACGCAGTATTTT. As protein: CASSYTTRTDTQYF.

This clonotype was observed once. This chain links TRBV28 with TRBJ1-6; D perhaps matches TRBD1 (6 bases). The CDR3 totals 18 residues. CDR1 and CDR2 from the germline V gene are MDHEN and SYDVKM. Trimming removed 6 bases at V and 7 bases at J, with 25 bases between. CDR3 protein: CASSSGIKQGRENSPLHF. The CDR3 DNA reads TGTGCCAGCAGCTCCGGTATTAAACAGGGTCGGGAGAATTCACCCCTCCACTTT.

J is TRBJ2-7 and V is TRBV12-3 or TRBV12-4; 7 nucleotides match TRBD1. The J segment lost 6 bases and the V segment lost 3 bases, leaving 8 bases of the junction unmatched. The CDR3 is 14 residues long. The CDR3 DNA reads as TGTGCCAGCAGTTTTGACCGGACAGGCTGCGAGCAGTACTTC. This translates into CASSFDRTGCEQYF.

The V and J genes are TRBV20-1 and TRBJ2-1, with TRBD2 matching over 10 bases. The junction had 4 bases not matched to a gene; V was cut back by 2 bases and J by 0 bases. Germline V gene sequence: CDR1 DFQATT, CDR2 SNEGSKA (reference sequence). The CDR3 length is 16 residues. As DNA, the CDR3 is TGCAGTGCTAGATGGGCTAGCGGGAGCTCCTACAATGAGCAGTTCTTC. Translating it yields CSARWASGSSYNEQFF.

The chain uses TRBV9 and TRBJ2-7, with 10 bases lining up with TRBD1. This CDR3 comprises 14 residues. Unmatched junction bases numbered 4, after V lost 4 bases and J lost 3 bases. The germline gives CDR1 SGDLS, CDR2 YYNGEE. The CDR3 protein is CASSSGQGNYEQYF. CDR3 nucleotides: TGTGCCAGCAGCTCGGGACAGGGGAACTACGAGCAGTACTTC.

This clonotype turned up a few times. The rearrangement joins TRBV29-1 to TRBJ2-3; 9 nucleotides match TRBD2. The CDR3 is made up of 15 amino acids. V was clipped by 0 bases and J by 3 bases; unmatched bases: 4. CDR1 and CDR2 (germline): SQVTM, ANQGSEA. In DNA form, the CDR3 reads TGCAGCGTTGAAGATACTCTAGCGGGGACAGATACGCAGTATTTT. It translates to CSVEDTLAGTDTQYF.

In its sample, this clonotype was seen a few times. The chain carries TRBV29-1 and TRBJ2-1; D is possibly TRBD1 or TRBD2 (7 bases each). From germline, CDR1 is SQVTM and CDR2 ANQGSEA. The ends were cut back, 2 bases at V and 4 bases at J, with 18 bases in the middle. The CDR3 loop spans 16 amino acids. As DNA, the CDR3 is TGCAGCGTTGAAACAGGGGCGGCGGGAGCTTACAATGAGCAGTTCTTC. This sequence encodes CSVETGAAGAYNEQFF.

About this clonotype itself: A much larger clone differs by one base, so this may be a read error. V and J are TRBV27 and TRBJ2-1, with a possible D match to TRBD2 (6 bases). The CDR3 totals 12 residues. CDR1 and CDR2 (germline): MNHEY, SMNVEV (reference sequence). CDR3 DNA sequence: TGTGCCTGCAGCCGGAGCGGGAATGAGCAGTTCTTC. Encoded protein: CACSRSGNEQFF.

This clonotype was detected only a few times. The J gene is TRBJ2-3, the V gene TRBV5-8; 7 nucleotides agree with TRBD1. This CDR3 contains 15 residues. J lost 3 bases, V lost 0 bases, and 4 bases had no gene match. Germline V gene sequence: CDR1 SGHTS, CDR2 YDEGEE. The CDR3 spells CASSLGQGMTDTQYF. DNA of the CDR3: TGTGCCAGCAGCTTGGGACAGGGTATGACAGATACGCAGTATTTT.

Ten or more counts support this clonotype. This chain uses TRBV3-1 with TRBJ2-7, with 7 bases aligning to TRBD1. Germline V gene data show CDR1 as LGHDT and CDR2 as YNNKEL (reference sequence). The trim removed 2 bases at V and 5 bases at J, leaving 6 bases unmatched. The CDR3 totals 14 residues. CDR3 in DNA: TGTGCCAGCAGCCAAAACCCCCAGGGGGACGAGCAGTACTTC. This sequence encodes CASSQNPQGDEQYF.

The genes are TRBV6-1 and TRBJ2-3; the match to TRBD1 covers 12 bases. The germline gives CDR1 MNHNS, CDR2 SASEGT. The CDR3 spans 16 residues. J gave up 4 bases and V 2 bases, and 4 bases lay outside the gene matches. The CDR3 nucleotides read TGTGCCAGCAGTGAAATCGGGACAGGGGGCTCAGATACGCAGTATTTT. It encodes CASSEIGTGGSDTQYF.

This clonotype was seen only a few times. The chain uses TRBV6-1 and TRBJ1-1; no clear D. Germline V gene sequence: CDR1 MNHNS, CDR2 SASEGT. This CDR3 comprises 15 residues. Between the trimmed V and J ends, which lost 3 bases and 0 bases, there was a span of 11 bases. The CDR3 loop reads CASSEEGHMNTEAFF. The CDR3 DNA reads TGTGCCAGCAGTGAGGAGGGCCACATGAACACTGAAGCTTTCTTT.